Following are 31 T cell receptor beta chains from one sample sequenced in a study of blood T cell repertoires in COVID-19. Clones were sequenced by immunoSEQ multiplex PCR, and TCRdb holds only the in-frame ones, with some missing. The sample contains about 230,000 clones, roughly 85% of which appear only once. What was sequenced was peripheral blood. These receptors were collected from a man between 40 and 49 years old with acute or convalescent COVID-19.

This clone was observed at least ten times. The chain joins TRBV5-4 to TRBJ1-4; 9 nucleotides line up with TRBD1. The junction had 10 bases not matched to a gene; V was cut back by 5 bases and J by 8 bases. The CDR3 has 15 amino acids. Germline-derived CDR1 and CDR2 are SGHNT and YYREEE (reference sequence). In DNA form, the CDR3 reads TGTGCCAGCAGTCGGGCCGGGACAGGGCCCGAAAAACTGTTTTTT. This encodes CASSRAGTGPEKLFF.

The chain uses TRBV4-3 and TRBJ1-2, with D perhaps TRBD1 (6 bases). This CDR3 has 15 residues. V was cut by 0 bases and J by 4 bases, with 12 bases left in between. The germline CDR1 and CDR2 sequences are LGHNA and YSLEER. The CDR3 here is CASSQDRGGGYGYTF. The CDR3, as DNA: TGCGCCAGCAGCCAAGATAGGGGGGGCGGCTATGGCTACACCTTC.

This clone was seen a few times. The chain employs TRBV28 and TRBJ1-2; 8 bases are shared with TRBD1. The trim removed 3 bases at V and 4 bases at J, leaving 7 bases unmatched. In germline, CDR1 is MDHEN, CDR2 SYDVKM. The CDR3 length is 15 residues. This CDR3 is CASSFNTGGTYGYTF. As DNA, the CDR3 is TGTGCCAGCAGTTTTAATACAGGGGGTACCTATGGCTACACCTTC.

Worth noting for this clone: A much larger clone sits a single nucleotide away, making a read error possible. The rearrangement uses TRBV14 and TRBJ1-1; D possibly corresponds to TRBD1 (6 bases). CDR3 length: 13 residues. V was cut by 4 bases and J by 1 base, with 7 bases left in between. Germline CDR1 is SGHDN and CDR2 is FVKESK. The CDR3 here is CASSLQGNTEAFF. The DNA of the CDR3 is TGTGCCAGCAGCCTACAGGGGAACACTGAAGCTTTCTTT.

This clone was picked up one time. V usage is TRBV6-6 and J usage is TRBJ2-1, with D perhaps matching TRBD2 (6 bases). Germline V gives CDR1 MNHNY, CDR2 SVGAGI (reference sequence). The CDR3 length is 16 residues. The V end lost 4 bases, the J end lost 3 bases, and 16 bases lay between the germline ends. As DNA, the CDR3 is TGTGCCAGCAGTTCCCCTGGAGGGGTGGGCTACAATGAGCAGTTCTTC. Translated, it gives CASSSPGGVGYNEQFF.

The gene calls are TRBV27 and TRBJ2-1; tentatively, D is TRBD1 (6 bases). There are 15 residues in the CDR3. V was pared by 6 bases and J by 6 bases, with 18 bases between. Germline V gene lookup returns CDR1 MNHEY and CDR2 SMNVEV (reference sequence). CDR3 protein: CASRVTGNPVNEQFF. The CDR3 DNA reads TGTGCCAGCAGAGTTACAGGGAATCCCGTCAATGAGCAGTTCTTC.

The chain employs TRBV25-1 and TRBJ1-6; D perhaps matches TRBD1 (6 bases). This CDR3 comprises 15 residues. Germline V gene sequence: CDR1 MGHDK, CDR2 SYGVNS. Trimming stripped 3 bases from V and 7 bases from J, with 13 bases between. The CDR3 sequence: CASSDSGTLNSPLHF. Written as DNA, the CDR3 is TGTGCCAGCAGTGATTCCGGGACACTGAATTCACCCCTCCACTTT.

The chain uses TRBV5-1 and TRBJ2-2, with 9 nucleotides matching TRBD2. Germline-derived CDR1 and CDR2 are SGHRS and YFSETQ. This CDR3 comprises 14 residues. With V trimmed by 5 bases and J by 2 bases, 1 base remained unmatched. CDR3 loop: CASRLAGNTGELFF. Written as DNA, the CDR3 is TGCGCCAGCAGGCTAGCGGGAAACACCGGGGAGCTGTTTTTT.

The chain employs TRBV5-1 and TRBJ1-4, with TRBD1 as a possible D gene (6 bases). The CDR3 sequence is 15 residues long. Germline CDR1 SGHRS, CDR2 YFSETQ. The ends were cut back, 4 bases at V and 3 bases at J, with 13 bases in the middle. The DNA of the CDR3 is TGCGCCAGCAGCCCAGGGGTGCAGGCTAATGAAAAACTGTTTTTT. Residues: CASSPGVQANEKLFF.

CDR3 protein: CASSSAANSGNTIYF. The CDR3 coding sequence is TGTGCCAGCAGCTCTGCGGCGAACTCTGGAAACACCATATATTTT. This chain connects TRBV7-2 to TRBJ1-3; D unresolved. The CDR3 is 15 residues long. CDR1 is SGHTA, CDR2 FQGNSA, per germline. Trimming stripped 4 bases from V and 0 bases from J, with 10 bases between.

This chain joins TRBV21-1 and TRBJ2-7; the table's D call TRBD1 went unverified against the DNA. TRBV21-1 is marked as a pseudogene. CDR3 length: 12 residues. The CDR3 DNA follows: TGTGCCAACAGGACACAGCACTACGAGCAGTACTTC. Amino acid sequence: CANRTQHYEQYF.

The chain couples TRBV12-3 or TRBV12-4 to TRBJ1-6; no definite D call. The length of the CDR3 is 13 residues. V lost 5 bases and J 9 bases, leaving 11 bases between the germline ends. The CDR3 loop reads CASSPGSGSPLHF. The CDR3 nucleotides read TGTGCCAGCAGTCCCGGCTCGGGTTCACCCCTCCACTTT.

V is TRBV6-5 and J is TRBJ2-1; TRBD2 is a possible D gene (6 bases). V was shortened by 5 bases and J by 2 bases, with 13 bases between the two germline ends. The CDR3 runs to 15 residues. CDR1 and CDR2 (germline): MNHEY, SVGAGI. Written as DNA, the CDR3 is TGTGCCAGCAGTCCTCGGGACTCCGCCTACAATGAGCAGTTCTTC. Translating gives CASSPRDSAYNEQFF.

The chain employs TRBV19 and TRBJ2-6; 7 bases agree with TRBD1. Germline assignment: CDR1 LNHDA and CDR2 SQIVND (reference sequence). V shed 3 bases, J shed 3 bases, and the junction held 5 bases outside the gene matches. This CDR3 region has 16 residues. CDR3 nucleotide sequence: TGTGCCAGTAGTATTACAGGGGCTGGTGGGGCCAACGTCCTGACTTTC. This translates into CASSITGAGGANVLTF.

The gene calls are TRBV9 and TRBJ1-4, with D perhaps TRBD1 (5 bases). Trimming took 5 bases from V and 10 from J, leaving 21 bases between them. Looked up from germline, CDR1 is SGDLS and CDR2 is YYNGEE. This CDR3 region has 15 residues. CDR3 sequence: CASSPGGSGNGKLFF. CDR3 DNA sequence: TGTGCCAGCAGTCCCGGTGGATCAGGGAACGGAAAACTGTTTTTT.

The chain recombines TRBV6-5 with TRBJ1-6; 8 nucleotides align to TRBD1. V was pared by 6 bases and J by 6 bases, with 7 bases of the junction left unmatched. The CDR3 consists of 15 residues. The V gene's germline CDR1 is MNHEY and CDR2 SVGAGI. CDR3 loop: CASRPQGAGNSPLHF. CDR3 sequence (DNA): TGTGCCAGCAGACCCCAGGGGGCCGGTAATTCACCCCTCCACTTT.

This chain links TRBV28 with TRBJ2-7, with a possible D match to TRBD2 (5 bases). Germline V gene data show CDR1 as MDHEN and CDR2 as SYDVKM. This CDR3 has 12 residues. V lost 4 bases, J lost 5 bases, and 9 bases lay in between. The CDR3 reads CASSSSGNEQYF. The DNA for the CDR3 is TGTGCCAGCAGTTCCTCGGGAAACGAGCAGTACTTC.

This rearrangement joins TRBV10-3 to TRBJ1-1; no clear D. Per germline, CDR1 ENHRY and CDR2 SYGVKD. This CDR3 comprises 15 residues. Deletions cut 3 bases from V and 5 bases from J, with 16 bases between. In nucleotides, the CDR3 is TGTGCCATCAGTGAACTCCGGGGAGGCTTAACTGAAGCTTTCTTT. It specifies CAISELRGGLTEAFF.

As regards this clone: The DNA is omitted, as the CDR3 cannot be located on it reliably, and the CDR3 follows TCRdb's listing. V gene TRBV21-1 combines with J gene TRBJ1-1. TRBV21-1 is a pseudogene locus. Termini included, the CDR3 measures 20 amino acids. The CDR3 loop is CASSKAWEYCCSDMNTEAFF.

This clone was seen just once. The chain links TRBV4-1 to TRBJ1-5, with D possibly being TRBD1 (5 bases). Trimming cost V 2 bases and J 8 bases, with 19 bases left between them. The CDR3 spans 16 residues. The germline V gene has CDR1 MGHRA and CDR2 YSYEKL. This chain's CDR3 is CASSQPSEGVGKPQHF. In DNA, the CDR3 is TGCGCCAGCAGCCAACCCTCTGAAGGGGTTGGGAAGCCCCAGCATTTT.

The chain recombines TRBV19 with TRBJ2-7; 7 nucleotides agree with TRBD1. The trim removed 3 bases at V and 0 bases at J, leaving 5 bases unmatched. Germline V lookup: CDR1 LNHDA, CDR2 SQIVND (reference sequence). This CDR3 has 15 residues. CDR3 sequence reads: CASSMWDSTSYEQYF. The CDR3 nucleotides are TGTGCCAGTAGTATGTGGGACAGTACCTCCTACGAGCAGTACTTC.

This clone was seen many times. The CDR3 region is CASSAPTGSLPQHF. In DNA form, the CDR3 reads TGTGCCAGCAGTGCCCCGACAGGTTCGTTGCCCCAGCATTTT. The chain links TRBV2 to TRBJ1-5, with D maybe TRBD1 (6 bases). Germline V CDR1 and CDR2: SNHLY, FYNNEI. CDR3 length: 14 amino acids. V was shortened by 4 bases and J by 9 bases, with 16 bases between the two germline ends.

The chain combines TRBV2 with TRBJ1-2; D possibly corresponds to TRBD1 (6 bases). CDR1 is SNHLY, CDR2 FYNNEI, per germline. The ends were cut back, 1 base at V and 7 bases at J, with 13 bases in the middle. The CDR3 has 14 amino acids. CDR3 region: CASSEDGTLGGYTF. CDR3 nucleotides: TGTGCCAGCAGTGAAGACGGGACATTGGGTGGCTACACCTTC.

The chain employs TRBV19 and TRBJ2-3; D not certain. The CDR3 contains 12 residues. V was trimmed by 6 bases and J by 9 bases, leaving 13 bases between them. The V gene's germline CDR1 is LNHDA and CDR2 SQIVND (reference sequence). As DNA, the CDR3 is TGTGCCAGTAGCGCCGATCGCAGGACGCAGTATTTT. As protein: CASSADRRTQYF.

This sequence joins TRBV5-6 and TRBJ2-7; 7 bases are a match to TRBD1. Germline-derived CDR1 and CDR2 are SGHDT and YYEEEE. This CDR3 contains 14 residues. V lost 4 bases, J lost 6 bases, and 10 bases stayed unmatched. CDR3 region: CASSGDSRNSEQYF. The CDR3 DNA reads as TGTGCCAGCAGCGGGGACAGTCGGAACTCCGAGCAGTACTTC.

V usage is TRBV20-1 and J usage is TRBJ1-6; the D is unclear. The V and J ends lost 3 bases and 14 bases respectively, with 8 bases between them. Germline lookup yields CDR1 DFQATT and CDR2 SNEGSKA (reference sequence). The CDR3 covers 10 residues. DNA of the CDR3: TGCAGTGCTAGTCTTGTCTCCCTCCACTTT. Encoded protein: CSASLVSLHF.

The chain joins TRBV11-3 to TRBJ2-7; the D gene is possibly TRBD1 (5 bases). CDR1 SGHNT and CDR2 YENEEA come from the germline V gene. This CDR3 has 12 residues. V gave up 5 bases and J gave up 6 bases, with 11 bases separating them. In nucleotides, the CDR3 is TGTGCCAGCAGCCTAAGGGGTGGCGAGCAGTACTTC. The encoded protein is CASSLRGGEQYF.

This clone is a singleton in its sample. This rearrangement joins TRBV19 to TRBJ1-4, with D maybe TRBD1 (6 bases). The germline V and J ends were trimmed by 3 bases and 2 bases, with 13 bases remaining between them. Germline V gene sequence: CDR1 LNHDA, CDR2 SQIVND (reference sequence). The CDR3 is 16 amino acids. The DNA for the CDR3 is TGTGCCAGTAGTATTCCTCGCGGGGGCACTAATGAAAAACTGTTTTTT. Translated: CASSIPRGGTNEKLFF.

The chain carries TRBV4-2 and TRBJ1-1; TRBD1 matches 9 bases. This CDR3 contains 15 residues. Germline V gene lookup returns CDR1 LGHNA and CDR2 YNFKEQ. Trimming took 4 bases from V and 5 from J; bases not matched to a gene: 8. CDR3 sequence (DNA): TGTGCCAGCAGCCCGGACAGGGGAGGAATTACTGAAGCTTTCTTT. Translating it yields CASSPDRGGITEAFF.

The chain is built from TRBV29-1 and TRBJ1-1, with unresolved D. The CDR3 totals 14 residues. V lost 6 bases, J lost 0 bases, and 14 bases lay in between. Germline CDR1 reads SQVTM; CDR2 reads ANQGSEA. CDR3 nucleotides: TGCAGCGTGACAAGGAATTATATGAACACTGAAGCTTTCTTT. Amino acid sequence: CSVTRNYMNTEAFF.

V gene TRBV11-3 combines with J gene TRBJ1-1; possible D gene TRBD1, 5 bases. The CDR3 runs to 15 residues. Trimming took 1 base from V and 0 from J, leaving 9 bases between them. Looked up from germline, CDR1 is SGHNT and CDR2 is YENEEA. The CDR3 sequence is CASSLGVGVNTEAFF. The DNA for the CDR3 is TGTGCCAGCAGCTTAGGCGTAGGGGTGAACACTGAAGCTTTCTTT.